Listed below are T cell receptor beta chains from one sample, sequenced in a study of cytomegalovirus exposure and HLA in healthy donors. This table comes from immunoSEQ multiplex PCR, and its TCRdb copy is limited to in-frame clones, with some not included. The table has around 130,000 clones, around 80% seen once; the top ten hold around 3%. The specimen was PBMCs. These receptors came from a woman between 18 and 29 years old in good health and CMV-seropositive. The CDR3 runs from the conserved cysteine through the conserved F or W. The D gene is left open where the match is weak. Size tells how often a clone was seen (once, few, many) or the class of an expanded clone, and some rows leave it out.

j_gene	d_gene	v_gene	abundance	CDR3aa	CDR3nt
TRBJ2-3	-	TRBV11-2	-	CASSLDGGLDTQYF	TGTGCCAGCAGCTTAGACGGGGGTTTAGATACGCAGTATTTT
TRBJ2-2	-	TRBV30	-	CAWTDSNTGELFF	TGTGCCTGGACAGATTCGAACACCGGGGAGCTGTTTTTT
TRBJ2-7	-	TRBV29-1	-	CSVRQIGSYEQYF	TGCAGCGTTAGACAGATAGGCTCATACGAGCAGTACTTC
TRBJ2-7	TRBD1	TRBV6-5	-	CASRTGAEYEQYF	TGTGCCAGCCGAACAGGGGCGGAATACGAGCAGTACTTC
TRBJ1-1	-	TRBV7-3	-	CASSRGGDTEAFF	TGTGCCAGCAGCCGGGGGGGCGATACTGAAGCTTTCTTT
TRBJ2-1	TRBD1	TRBV11-1	-	CASSPPGQGYYNEQFF	TGTGCCAGCAGCCCACCCGGACAGGGTTACTACAATGAGCAGTTCTTC
TRBJ1-4	-	TRBV11-2	-	CASSSTRLPNEKLFF	TGTGCCAGCAGCTCTACGAGGCTGCCGAATGAAAAACTGTTTTTT
TRBJ2-3	TRBD2	TRBV14	few	CASSQVGGGKRTDTQYF	TGTGCCAGCAGCCAAGTCGGGGGGGGGAAAAGAACAGATACGCAGTATTTT
TRBJ1-1	-	TRBV29-1	few	CSVVEGTEAFF	TGCAGCGTCGTGGAGGGCACTGAAGCTTTCTTT
TRBJ2-1	-	TRBV27	-	CASSFSGSYNEQFF	TGTGCCAGCAGTTTTTCGGGGTCTTACAATGAGCAGTTCTTC
TRBJ2-5	-	TRBV2	-	CASSELPQETQYF	TGTGCCAGCAGTGAGCTACCTCAAGAGACCCAGTACTTC
TRBJ2-1	TRBD1	TRBV4-1	-	CASSQEPGQPYNEQFF	TGCGCCAGCAGCCAAGAGCCGGGACAGCCCTACAATGAGCAGTTCTTC
TRBJ2-7	TRBD2	TRBV5-4	-	CASSPSGGQRYEQYF	TGTGCCAGCAGCCCTAGCGGGGGTCAACGCTACGAGCAGTACTTC
TRBJ2-7	TRBD2	TRBV4-2	-	CASSRLGAGLAGDEQYF	TGTGCCAGCAGCCGCCTAGGTGCGGGACTAGCGGGGGACGAGCAGTACTTC
TRBJ2-7	TRBD1	TRBV5-1	-	CASSFRQGGYEQYF	TGCGCCAGCAGCTTCCGACAGGGGGGTTACGAGCAGTACTTC
TRBJ1-2	-	TRBV28	-	CASTPGLIYGYTF	TGTGCCAGCACCCCAGGACTGATCTATGGCTACACCTTC
TRBJ2-7	TRBD2	TRBV18	-	CASSPVAGAYEQYF	TGTGCCAGCTCACCAGTAGCGGGGGCCTACGAGCAGTACTTC
TRBJ1-4	-	TRBV4-2	-	CASSQAEGTANEKLFF	TGTGCCAGCAGCCAAGCGGAGGGGACCGCTAATGAAAAACTGTTTTTT
TRBJ2-1	TRBD2	TRBV2	-	CASSEEGFWTSGGLYEQFF	TGTGCCAGCAGTGAAGAGGGCTTCTGGACTAGCGGGGGCCTCTATGAGCAGTTCTTC
TRBJ1-2	-	TRBV6-1	-	CASSELGTTFYGYTF	TGTGCCAGCAGTGAACTGGGGACAACCTTCTATGGCTACACCTTC
TRBJ2-1	TRBD2	TRBV12-5	-	CASRGGGAYEQFF	TGTGCTAGTCGTGGCGGGGGGGCTTATGAGCAGTTCTTC
TRBJ1-1	-	TRBV18	-	CAGSPPETEAFF	TGTGCCGGCTCACCCCCCGAGACTGAAGCTTTCTTT
TRBJ1-5	-	TRBV10-3	-	CASSEDRYSNQPQHF	TGTGCCAGCAGTGAAGACAGGTATAGCAATCAGCCCCAGCATTTT
TRBJ2-5	-	TRBV7-6	-	CASSLAPGAREQYF	TGTGCCAGCAGCTTGGCCCCTGGGGCGCGAGAGCAGTACTTC
TRBJ2-5	-	TRBV4-1	-	CASSQGSAYLQETQYF	TGCGCCAGCAGCCAGGGGAGCGCCTACCTCCAAGAGACCCAGTACTTC
TRBJ2-5	-	TRBV1	-	CTSSLGRDGGTQETQYF	TGCACCAGCAGCCTAGGACGGGACGGGGGGACCCAAGAGACCCAGTACTTC
TRBJ2-5	TRBD2	TRBV5-1	once	CASSGTSGGGPQYF	TGCGCCAGCAGCGGAACTAGCGGGGGGGGCCCCCAGTACTTC
TRBJ1-6	-	TRBV30	-	CAWSVRMKLSSYNSPLHF	TGTGCCTGGAGTGTACGAATGAAGCTGAGCTCCTATAATTCACCCCTCCACTTT
TRBJ2-1	-	TRBV5-1	-	CASCPGGGGNNEQFF	TGCGCCAGTTGCCCAGGAGGGGGGGGGAACAATGAGCAGTTCTTC
TRBJ2-7	TRBD2	TRBV7-2	few	CASSSGPLSGGYEQYF	TGTGCCAGCAGCTCGGGCCCGCTTAGCGGGGGCTACGAGCAGTACTTC
TRBJ2-1	TRBD2	TRBV7-2	-	CASSLNIAGVGNEQFF	TGTGCCAGCAGCTTGAATATAGCGGGGGTCGGTAATGAGCAGTTCTTC
TRBJ2-7	-	TRBV11-2	once	CASSSWGGQWEQYF	TGTGCCAGCAGCAGCTGGGGGGGGCAATGGGAGCAGTACTTC
TRBJ2-1	TRBD2	TRBV9	once	CASSVGGANNEQFF	TGTGCCAGCAGTGTCGGGGGGGCCAACAATGAGCAGTTCTTC
TRBJ1-4	TRBD1	TRBV4-1	-	CASSHGTGLRHEKLFF	TGCGCCAGCAGCCATGGGACAGGGCTTAGACATGAAAAACTGTTTTTT
TRBJ2-7	-	TRBV21-1	-	CASSIGQAYEQYF	TGTGCCAGCAGCATCGGACAGGCCTACGAGCAGTACTTC
TRBJ2-7	-	TRBV20-1	-	CSASIRLEQYF	TGCAGTGCTAGTATCCGTTTAGAGCAGTACTTC
TRBJ2-2	-	TRBV30	-	CAWAGVGELFF	TGTGCCTGGGCAGGGGTAGGGGAGCTGTTTTTT
TRBJ2-7	-	TRBV5-1	-	CASEGSYEQYF	TGCGCCAGCGAGGGTAGCTACGAGCAGTACTTC
TRBJ1-1	-	TRBV19	-	CASSIMGGTEAFF	TGTGCCAGTAGTATCATGGGGGGTACTGAAGCTTTCTTT
TRBJ2-3	TRBD2	TRBV30	few	CAWGGEGRTDTQYF	TGTGCCTGGGGAGGGGAGGGACGAACAGATACGCAGTATTTT
TRBJ2-7	TRBD1	TRBV7-9	-	CASSQAAGGPYEQYF	TGTGCCAGCAGCCAGGCGGCAGGGGGCCCCTACGAGCAGTACTTC
TRBJ2-7	TRBD1	TRBV7-9	-	CASTGTVRVEQYF	TGTGCCAGCACCGGGACAGTTCGGGTCGAGCAGTACTTC
TRBJ1-4	TRBD1	TRBV7-9	-	CASSPTYRGNNEKLFF	TGTGCCAGCAGCCCCACTTACAGGGGAAATAATGAAAAACTGTTTTTT
TRBJ2-1	-	TRBV27	-	CASSLGGSSHEQFF	TGTGCCAGCAGTTTAGGGGGGTCTAGCCATGAGCAGTTCTTC
TRBJ1-4	-	TRBV7-9	-	CSSSARENEKLFF	TGTTCCAGCAGCGCCAGGGAAAATGAAAAACTGTTTTTT
TRBJ2-7	-	TRBV25-1	-	CASSEIAAQYEQYF	TGTGCCAGCAGTGAAATAGCGGCCCAGTACGAGCAGTACTTC
TRBJ2-2	TRBD1	TRBV5-1	few	CASSLYGTGATGELFF	TGCGCCAGCAGCTTGTACGGGACAGGGGCTACCGGGGAGCTGTTTTTT
TRBJ1-1	TRBD1	TRBV11-2	once	CASRRDRVTEAFF	TGTGCCAGCAGACGAGACAGGGTCACTGAAGCTTTCTTT
TRBJ2-7	-	TRBV6-1	-	CASTLNSNPYEQYF	TGTGCCAGCACCTTGAACAGCAACCCCTACGAGCAGTACTTC